The rows below give T cell receptor beta chains drawn from one sample of a study of cytomegalovirus exposure and HLA in healthy donors. Profiling relied on immunoSEQ multiplex PCR, and the TCRdb table lists in-frame clones only, not all of them. The sample contains about 140,000 clones, roughly 80% of which appear only once. Material: PBMCs. Receptor source: a female donor in good health and CMV-seronegative. The CDR3 runs from the conserved cysteine through the conserved F or W. The order of the fields is D gene, clone size, V gene, J gene, CDR3 DNA, CDR3 protein. A D gene is named only where the DNA matches it firmly. Clone size is stated in some rows and not others, as once, few, many or a class when expanded.

d_call: TRBD1
clone_size: .
v_call: TRBV27
j_call: TRBJ2-7
cdr3_nt: TGTGCCAGCAGTTCCAGTTGGGACAGGGGGCCAGCCTACGAGCAGTACTTC
cdr3_aa: CASSSSWDRGPAYEQYF

d_call: .
clone_size: .
v_call: TRBV23-1
j_call: TRBJ1-5
cdr3_nt: TGCGCCAGCAGTCAATCGTCTAGTGGTCAGCCCCAGCATTTT
cdr3_aa: CASSQSSSGQPQHF

d_call: TRBD1
clone_size: .
v_call: TRBV15
j_call: TRBJ1-5
cdr3_nt: TGTGCCACCAGCAGGGACAGGGGAAGGGGTCAGCCCCAGCATTTT
cdr3_aa: CATSRDRGRGQPQHF

d_call: TRBD1
clone_size: .
v_call: TRBV11-2
j_call: TRBJ1-2
cdr3_nt: TGTGCCAGCAGCTTAGTCACAGGGGGCGGACTGCCTAACTATGGCTACACCTTC
cdr3_aa: CASSLVTGGGLPNYGYTF

d_call: TRBD2
clone_size: .
v_call: TRBV12-5
j_call: TRBJ2-7
cdr3_nt: TGTGCTAGTGGTTTGGGGACTAGCGGCAGGTACGAGCAGTACTTC
cdr3_aa: CASGLGTSGRYEQYF

d_call: .
clone_size: .
v_call: TRBV21-1
j_call: TRBJ2-7
cdr3_nt: TGTGCCAGCAGCAAAACCCGCGAGCGGGAGGGCCTATATCACGAGCAGTACTTC
cdr3_aa: CASSKTREREGLYHEQYF

d_call: .
clone_size: .
v_call: TRBV2
j_call: TRBJ1-2
cdr3_nt: TGTGCCAGCATGGGAGGGGATGGCTACACCTTC
cdr3_aa: CASMGGDGYTF

d_call: TRBD1
clone_size: .
v_call: TRBV2
j_call: TRBJ2-3
cdr3_nt: TGTGCCAGCAGCCAGGGGGCCAGCACAGATACGCAGTATTTT
cdr3_aa: CASSQGASTDTQYF

d_call: .
clone_size: .
v_call: TRBV9
j_call: TRBJ1-2
cdr3_nt: TGTGCCAGCAGCCGATCGGGAATCGACTATGGCTACACCTTC
cdr3_aa: CASSRSGIDYGYTF

d_call: TRBD1
clone_size: many
v_call: TRBV5-6
j_call: TRBJ1-1
cdr3_nt: TGTGCCAGCAGCTTGGGACAGGGGGATTACACTGAAGCTTTCTTT
cdr3_aa: CASSLGQGDYTEAFF

d_call: TRBD2
clone_size: .
v_call: TRBV7-6
j_call: TRBJ2-1
cdr3_nt: TGTGCCAGCAGCTTAGGGGTTTTAGCGGGAGGGTACAATGAGCAGTTCTTC
cdr3_aa: CASSLGVLAGGYNEQFF

d_call: .
clone_size: .
v_call: TRBV7-9
j_call: TRBJ1-3
cdr3_nt: TGTGCCAGCAGCGATGGTCAGACAGGAAACACCATATATTTT
cdr3_aa: CASSDGQTGNTIYF

d_call: TRBD2
clone_size: .
v_call: TRBV6-1
j_call: TRBJ2-1
cdr3_nt: TGTGCCAGCAGTGAAGGGCTTATACTAGCGGGAGACCGTGAGCAGTTCTTC
cdr3_aa: CASSEGLILAGDREQFF

d_call: .
clone_size: .
v_call: TRBV5-1
j_call: TRBJ2-5
cdr3_nt: TGCGCCAGCAGCTTGGCCGGGGGTCCCGCTGGGGGGACCCAGTACTTC
cdr3_aa: CASSLAGGPAGGTQYF

d_call: TRBD1
clone_size: .
v_call: TRBV10-2
j_call: TRBJ2-3
cdr3_nt: TGCGCCAGCAGTGAGCCCGACAGGGCCACAGATACGCAGTATTTT
cdr3_aa: CASSEPDRATDTQYF

d_call: TRBD1
clone_size: .
v_call: TRBV27
j_call: TRBJ1-6
cdr3_nt: TGTGCCAGCAGTCAACTAGGACAGGGTTTGGATTCACCCCTCCACTTT
cdr3_aa: CASSQLGQGLDSPLHF

d_call: TRBD2
clone_size: .
v_call: TRBV11-3
j_call: TRBJ2-1
cdr3_nt: TGTGCCAGCAGCTTAGATCGTAAGCGGGGGTCCCCGAGCTCCTACAATGAGCAGTTCTTC
cdr3_aa: CASSLDRKRGSPSSYNEQFF

d_call: TRBD1
clone_size: few
v_call: TRBV25-1
j_call: TRBJ1-4
cdr3_nt: TGTGCCAGCAGTGTCCGGGACAGGGAGAGTGGAAGTGAAAAACTGTTTTTT
cdr3_aa: CASSVRDRESGSEKLFF

d_call: TRBD1
clone_size: .
v_call: TRBV28
j_call: TRBJ1-4
cdr3_nt: TGTGCCAGCAGTTCTAGACAGGGGGCGCGGGAAAAACTGTTTTTT
cdr3_aa: CASSSRQGAREKLFF

d_call: TRBD1
clone_size: .
v_call: TRBV30
j_call: TRBJ2-7
cdr3_nt: TGTGCCTGGAGACGGACAGGGGGGTGGAGTGACGAGCAGTACTTC
cdr3_aa: CAWRRTGGWSDEQYF

d_call: TRBD2
clone_size: once
v_call: TRBV5-4
j_call: TRBJ2-3
cdr3_nt: TGTGCCAGCAGCTTAGGTCTAGCGGGCGCAGATACGCAGTATTTT
cdr3_aa: CASSLGLAGADTQYF

d_call: .
clone_size: .
v_call: TRBV7-2
j_call: TRBJ1-5
cdr3_nt: TGTGCCAGCAGCTTAGGCAAGCGGCCCCAGCATTTT
cdr3_aa: CASSLGKRPQHF

d_call: TRBD2
clone_size: .
v_call: TRBV7-6
j_call: TRBJ2-3
cdr3_nt: TGTGCCAGCACCAAAGCGGGAGGGGTTACAGATACGCAGTATTTT
cdr3_aa: CASTKAGGVTDTQYF

d_call: .
clone_size: .
v_call: TRBV10-1
j_call: TRBJ1-2
cdr3_nt: TGCGCCAGCAGTGAAGGAGAATATGGCTACACCTTC
cdr3_aa: CASSEGEYGYTF

d_call: TRBD1
clone_size: .
v_call: TRBV5-1
j_call: TRBJ2-1
cdr3_nt: TGCGCCAGCAGCTTACAGGGGAATGAGCAGTTCTTC
cdr3_aa: CASSLQGNEQFF

d_call: TRBD2
clone_size: .
v_call: TRBV2
j_call: TRBJ2-1
cdr3_nt: TGTGCCAGCGAAACTAGCGGGAGAAATGAGCAGTTCTTC
cdr3_aa: CASETSGRNEQFF

d_call: TRBD1
clone_size: .
v_call: TRBV5-1
j_call: TRBJ1-3
cdr3_nt: TGCGCCAGCAGCGCACCGGGACAGGGTTCCTCTGGAAACACCATATATTTT
cdr3_aa: CASSAPGQGSSGNTIYF

d_call: TRBD1
clone_size: .
v_call: TRBV11-3
j_call: TRBJ1-3
cdr3_nt: TGTGCCAGCAGCTTAGGGACAGGGCTGGAGGGCTCTGGAAACACCATATATTTT
cdr3_aa: CASSLGTGLEGSGNTIYF

d_call: TRBD1
clone_size: .
v_call: TRBV29-1
j_call: TRBJ1-4
cdr3_nt: TGCAGCGTACAAGGGACAGAGACTAATGAAAAACTGTTTTTT
cdr3_aa: CSVQGTETNEKLFF

d_call: TRBD1
clone_size: few
v_call: TRBV19
j_call: TRBJ1-1
cdr3_nt: TGTGCCAGTTTGGGACAGGGGGCCCGGACTGAAGCTTTCTTT
cdr3_aa: CASLGQGARTEAFF

d_call: .
clone_size: .
v_call: TRBV7-3
j_call: TRBJ2-1
cdr3_nt: TGTGCCAGCAGCTCCCGGGGACTCTCGCATGAGCAGTTCTTC
cdr3_aa: CASSSRGLSHEQFF

d_call: TRBD1
clone_size: .
v_call: TRBV7-9
j_call: TRBJ2-7
cdr3_nt: TGTGCCAGCAGCTCCCAGGGGGCTTACGAGCAGTACTTC
cdr3_aa: CASSSQGAYEQYF

d_call: .
clone_size: .
v_call: TRBV4-1
j_call: TRBJ2-1
cdr3_nt: TGCGCCAGCAGCGAGGAGAGCTCCTACAATGAGCAGTTCTTC
cdr3_aa: CASSEESSYNEQFF

d_call: TRBD1
clone_size: .
v_call: TRBV6-5
j_call: TRBJ1-5
cdr3_nt: TGTGCCAGCAGTGGCGGGACAGGTAATCAGCCCCAGCATTTT
cdr3_aa: CASSGGTGNQPQHF

d_call: TRBD1
clone_size: once
v_call: TRBV19
j_call: TRBJ2-7
cdr3_nt: TGTGCCAGTAGTATAGGGAGACAGGGAAACTACGAGCAGTACTTC
cdr3_aa: CASSIGRQGNYEQYF

d_call: TRBD1
clone_size: .
v_call: TRBV7-2
j_call: TRBJ1-2
cdr3_nt: TGTGCCAGCAGCTCAAGCGCAGGGGGCTATGGCTACACCTTC
cdr3_aa: CASSSSAGGYGYTF

d_call: .
clone_size: once
v_call: TRBV16
j_call: TRBJ1-1
cdr3_nt: TGTGCCAGCAGCCCGGACAGCTACACTGAAGCTTTCTTT
cdr3_aa: CASSPDSYTEAFF